These 15 T cell receptor beta chains share one sample of origin, sequenced in a study of T cell responses to AZD1222 COVID-19 vaccine. This table comes from immunoSEQ multiplex PCR, and its TCRdb copy is limited to in-frame clones, with some not included. Among around 150,000 clones, roughly 88% were seen once, and the ten largest hold around 4.5%. The sequences come from peripheral blood, collected 28 days after the second AZD1222 dose. These receptors all come from an adult who received the AZD1222 COVID-19 vaccine.

The chain uses TRBV6-5 and TRBJ1-6, with TRBD1 matching 10 bases. The germline gives CDR1 MNHEY, CDR2 SVGAGI. After removal of 8 bases from V and 8 bases from J, the junction contained 9 bases not matched to a gene. This CDR3 is 15 amino acids long. CDR3 loop: CASLKGGQGYSPLHF. CDR3 nucleotide sequence: TGTGCCAGCCTCAAGGGGGGACAGGGGTATTCACCCCTCCACTTT.

This chain connects TRBV14 to TRBJ1-4; D is uncertain. The germline CDR1 and CDR2 sequences are SGHDN and FVKESK. V lost 8 bases and J lost 12, with 28 bases in between. There are 16 residues in the CDR3. The CDR3 DNA sequence: TGTGCCAGCGGTGGTGCCGCCCAACATGGAGGGCCCGAACTGTTTTTT. Residues: CASGGAAQHGGPELFF.

This chain joins TRBV5-1 and TRBJ2-1; TRBD2 might be the D (7 bases). Trimming shortened V by 3 bases and J by 2 bases, and 9 bases separated the two germline ends. In germline, CDR1 is SGHRS, CDR2 YFSETQ. CDR3 size: 14 residues. Here the CDR3 reads CASSSGGPYNEQFF. Here the CDR3 DNA reads TGCGCCAGCAGCTCCGGGGGGCCCTACAATGAGCAGTTCTTC.

The chain has TRBV19 and TRBJ1-5; tentatively, D is TRBD1 (5 bases). Germline assignment: CDR1 LNHDA and CDR2 SQIVND (reference sequence). The CDR3 has 13 amino acids. The V gene lost 5 bases and the J gene lost 7 bases, with 12 bases spanning the gap. CDR3 DNA sequence: TGTGCCAGTAGTCCACAGGACTGGCAGCCCCAGCATTTT. This encodes CASSPQDWQPQHF. The variable domain in full, completed from reference TRBV19 and TRBJ1-5, reads DGGITQSPKYLFRKEGQNVTLSCEQNLNHDAMYWYRQDPGQGLRLIYYSQIVNDFQKGDIAEGYSVSREKKESFPLTVTSAQKNPTAFYLCASSPQDWQPQHFGDGTRLSIL.

This rearrangement joins TRBV5-4 to TRBJ2-7; no firm D call. The CDR3 contains 14 residues. Deletions cut 3 bases from V and 3 bases from J, with 13 bases between. Looked up from germline, CDR1 is SGHNT and CDR2 is YYREEE (reference sequence). The CDR3: CASSSRTGFYEQYF. The CDR3 region has the DNA TGTGCCAGCAGCTCCAGGACCGGCTTCTACGAGCAGTACTTC.

The chain employs TRBV3-1 (or the pseudogene TRBV3-2) and TRBJ2-2; no reliable D call. The CDR3 covers 13 residues. Germline V gene lookup returns CDR1 LGHDT and CDR2 YNNKEL (reference sequence). Deletions cut 2 bases from V and 6 bases from J, with 7 bases between. CDR3 nucleotides: TGTGCCAGCAGCCAATTCAACGCCGGGGAGCTGTTTTTT. Translating gives CASSQFNAGELFF.

This chain connects TRBV20-1 to TRBJ1-4; D gene ambiguous. Trimming took off 0 bases at V and 7 bases at J, with 3 bases between the two ends. The germline V gene has CDR1 DFQATT and CDR2 SNEGSKA (reference sequence). This CDR3 has 11 amino acids. The CDR3 DNA follows: TGCAGTGCTAGAGACCCTGAAAAACTGTTTTTT. Translating gives CSARDPEKLFF.

The chain links TRBV4-3 to TRBJ2-7; 9 positions match TRBD2. V gave up 4 bases and J gave up 3 bases; unmatched junction bases: 13. CDR1 and CDR2 from the germline V gene are LGHNA and YSLEER. This CDR3 is built from 17 residues. CDR3 loop: CASSPSVGGGANYEQYF. The CDR3, as DNA: TGCGCCAGCAGCCCTTCCGTGGGCGGGGGGGCCAACTACGAGCAGTACTTC.

The V call is TRBV10-2, the J call TRBJ2-7; D possibly corresponds to TRBD2 (7 bases). Germline-derived CDR1 and CDR2 are WSHSY and SAAADI. The CDR3 is 16 residues long. Between the trimmed V and J ends, which lost 3 bases and 0 bases, there was a span of 15 bases. This CDR3 is CASSDVGGGRSYEQYF. CDR3 sequence (DNA): TGCGCCAGCAGTGATGTTGGGGGGGGGCGCTCCTACGAGCAGTACTTC.

The V gene is TRBV13, the J gene TRBJ2-3; D might be TRBD2 (7 bases). Germline values: CDR1 PRHDT, CDR2 FYEKMQ (reference sequence). The length of the CDR3 is 13 residues. Trimming cost V 8 bases and J 5 bases, with 14 bases left between them. The chain's CDR3 is CASCRGGGDTQYF. The DNA of the CDR3 is TGTGCCAGCTGTAGGGGGGGAGGAGATACGCAGTATTTT.

The gene calls are TRBV6-6 and TRBJ2-7, with D possibly being TRBD1 or TRBD2 (6 bases each). The germline gives CDR1 MNHNY, CDR2 SVGAGI (reference sequence). This CDR3 spans 14 amino acids. V lost 4 bases to trimming and J lost 2 bases, with 12 bases between them. The CDR3 DNA follows: TGTGCCAGCAGTTTCGGGGGCCGTACCTACGAGCAGTACTTC. This encodes CASSFGGRTYEQYF.

This clone has just one count. The genes are TRBV14 and TRBJ2-7; D remains ambiguous. Trimming stripped 0 bases from V and 3 bases from J, with 9 bases between. Germline CDR1 and CDR2: SGHDN and FVKESK. This CDR3 is built from 14 residues. CDR3 in amino acids: CASSQDNSYYEQYF. CDR3 sequence (DNA): TGTGCCAGCAGCCAAGATAACAGTTACTACGAGCAGTACTTC.

The chain joins TRBV29-1 to TRBJ1-2; D is perhaps TRBD1 (6 bases). The CDR3 length is 12 residues. CDR1 is SQVTM, CDR2 ANQGSEA, per germline. The V end lost 7 bases, the J end lost 5 bases, and 14 bases lay between the germline ends. As DNA, the CDR3 is TGCAGCGCTGGGGGGGCCGTGTATGGCTACACCTTC. The encoded protein is CSAGGAVYGYTF.

This chain links TRBV14 with TRBJ1-2, with D perhaps matching TRBD1 (6 bases). V lost 2 bases to trimming and J lost 7 bases, with 20 bases between them. CDR1 is SGHDN and CDR2 is FVKESK in the germline V gene. The CDR3 loop spans 16 amino acids. CDR3 in DNA: TGTGCCAGCAGCCAAACAGGGACCCGTAGTGTGGTTGGCTACACCTTC. Translated, it gives CASSQTGTRSVVGYTF.

The rearrangement joins TRBV28 to TRBJ2-7; D is perhaps TRBD2 (5 bases). CDR3 length: 14 amino acids. The ends were cut back, 4 bases at V and 4 bases at J, with 14 bases in the middle. From germline, CDR1 is MDHEN and CDR2 SYDVKM. CDR3 amino acids: CASSSGSAAYEQYF. The CDR3 DNA reads TGTGCCAGCAGTTCGGGATCAGCCGCGTACGAGCAGTACTTC.